The present entry profiles one TCR beta chain with its context. CDR3 length equals 11 residues. From germline, CDR1 is GTSNPN and CDR2 SVGIG (reference sequence). V gave up 4 bases and J gave up 6 bases, with 10 bases separating them. In the authors' methods: Nucleated cell number was recorded as an estimate derived from reference gene primer amplification. The table came from immunoSEQ multiplex PCR; TCRdb's copy has only in-frame clones and leaves some out. V, J and clone size are those of that table, while D and trimming were read from the DNA. The sample lists more than 400,000 clones, about 92% occurring once. The sample originates from a study of blood T cell repertoires in COVID-19. As for the study in general: The origin of the acute and convalescent COVID-19 samples was the United States, Italy and Spain. In each case, the material was cDNA or gDNA derived from T cells, B-cell-depleted T cells, or PBMCs.

This TCR came from a man younger than 30 who had recovered from COVID-19. Sequencing was carried out using PBMCs or T cells enriched from blood (not recorded which). The gene calls are TRBV30 and TRBJ2-7; tentative D call: TRBD2 (5 bases). Here the CDR3 reads CAWNTRTEQYF. The CDR3 region has the DNA TGTGCCTGGAATACTAGGACCGAGCAGTACTTC.